The text below deals with one TCR beta chain. What it binds is not known. This CDR3 region has 14 residues. CDR1 and CDR2 from the germline V gene are SGHTA and FQGNSA. The V gene end was trimmed by 4 bases and the J gene end by 8 bases; junction bases not matched to a gene: 7. This table comes from immunoSEQ multiplex PCR, and its TCRdb copy is limited to in-frame clones, with some not included. The table lists around 16,000 clones, roughly 83% of them singletons. Lamina propria and intraepithelial lymphocytes were released by processing graft tissue. These data originate in a study of graft-versus-host responses after intestinal transplantation. The study, taken as a whole, reports: Maximum circulating GvH clone levels tracked with early post-transplant HvG decreases.

This chain connects TRBV7-2 to TRBJ1-2; 10 bases are a match to TRBD1. The sequencing used ileum tissue, collected around 580 days after intestinal transplantation. The sequence derives from a human patient who received an intestinal transplant, so some T cells may come from the graft donor. The CDR3 DNA is TGTGCCAGCAGCTCGGGACAGGGGCTTAGAGGCTACACCTTC. This translates into CASSSGQGLRGYTF.